What follows is one T cell receptor (beta chain) and its context. Germline CDR1 PRHDT, CDR2 FYEKMQ (reference sequence). The CDR3 spans 16 residues. The V gene end was trimmed by 5 bases and the J gene end by 5 bases; junction bases not matched to a gene: 12. Participants were aged roughly 18 to 100 years from approximately 23 US areas. The source of the sample is a study of blood T cell repertoires in COVID-19. The method was immunoSEQ multiplex PCR; TCRdb's version includes in-frame clones alone and lacks a portion of them. Among just over 300,000 clones listed, about nine tenths were seen once. This chain links TRBV13 with TRBJ2-1; 7 bases align to TRBD1. This clonotype was sampled from a woman aged 40 to 50 who had recovered from COVID-19. Sequencing used PBMCs or T cells enriched from blood (not recorded which). In DNA form, the CDR3 reads TGTGCCAGCAGCCCCCGGACAGGTGGGCTGGACAATGAGCAGTTCTTC. This translates into CASSPRTGGLDNEQFF.